The clone carrying this T cell receptor (beta chain) appeared many times. Time point given: blood at routine non-recurrence follow-up after resection. This record belongs to a study of spatial heterogeneity in lung cancer. With 5 bases removed from V and 2 bases from J, the gap between germline ends came to 9 bases. This CDR3 is 13 amino acids long. TCRdb re-analysed the 5' RACE reads in MiXCR, keeping a single row per CDR3 protein. The sample consists of about 33,000 distinct CDR3 sequences, 10% of them appearing once. The origin of this receptor is a female donor with early-stage non-small cell lung cancer. This sample comprised PBMCs, obtained at follow-up. J is TRBJ1-2 and V is TRBV12-3 or TRBV12-4, with D uncertain. CDR3 loop: CASSQTRNYGYTF. The CDR3 region has the DNA TGTGCCAGCAGTCAGACACGCAACTATGGCTACACCTTC.